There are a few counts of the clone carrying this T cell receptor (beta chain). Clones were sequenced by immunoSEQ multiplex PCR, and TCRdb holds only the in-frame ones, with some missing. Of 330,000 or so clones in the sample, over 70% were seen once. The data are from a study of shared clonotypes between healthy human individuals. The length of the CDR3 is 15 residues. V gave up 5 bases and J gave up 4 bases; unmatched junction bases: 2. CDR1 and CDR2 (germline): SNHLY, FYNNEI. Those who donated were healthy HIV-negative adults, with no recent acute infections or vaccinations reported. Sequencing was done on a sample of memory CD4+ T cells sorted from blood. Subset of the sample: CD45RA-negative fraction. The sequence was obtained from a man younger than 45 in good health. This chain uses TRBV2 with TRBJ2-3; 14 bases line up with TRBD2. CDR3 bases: TGTGCCAGCAGTCGACTAGCGGGAGGGCCAGATACGCAGTATTTT. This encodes CASSRLAGGPDTQYF.